What follows are 2 T cell receptor beta chains derived from one specimen sequenced in a study of long-term antiretroviral therapy in people with HIV (dated by TCRdb to between 2021 and 2024). The immunoSEQ hsTCRB v3.0 assay was used at survey level resolution to sequence the TRB variable region. TCRdb stores this immuneACCESS table with in-frame sequences only. Part of the clones is absent; in the studies checked, under half of the shortfall reflects unresolved V genes, and no reason is known for the rest. Present in this sample are roughly 42,000 clones, approximately 86% of which were seen just once. Together, the top ten hold roughly 4.9% of the sample. The sample was unsorted PBMCs, taken 0.1 years before starting antiretroviral therapy. These receptors were obtained from a woman between 45 and 65 years old with HIV.

This clone appeared a few times. The J gene is TRBJ1-1, the V gene TRBV16, with a tentative D call TRBD1 (5 bases). This CDR3 has 13 residues. Germline lookup yields CDR1 KGHSY and CDR2 FQNENV. Trimming removed 3 bases at V and 10 bases at J, with 15 bases between. The CDR3 loop is CASSHGGKDGAFF. The CDR3 DNA is TGTGCCAGCAGCCACGGGGGGAAGGACGGAGCTTTCTTT.

V and J are TRBV6-1 and TRBJ1-1; 7 bases map to TRBD1. V lost 6 bases to trimming and J lost 0 bases; unmatched junction nucleotides: 4. Germline assignment: CDR1 MNHNS and CDR2 SASEGT. CDR3 length equals 14 residues. Written as DNA, the CDR3 is TGTGCCAGCAGGGACAGGCCGATGAACACTGAAGCTTTCTTT. Encoded protein: CASRDRPMNTEAFF.